This is a list of T cell receptor beta chains from one sample in a study of T-cell reconstitution after alpha-beta-depleted transplantation in children. MiXCR, applied by TCRdb to the PCR reads, yields one record per CDR3 protein. The sample yields about 980,000 distinct CDR3 sequences, about 29% seen once. The sequences come from PBMCs, mostly from graft donor cells, collected 360 days after TCRalphabeta/CD19-depleted stem cell transplant. These receptors were obtained from a boy in the first two years of life who had a stem cell transplant for SCID, so the T cells may come from the graft donor. CDR3s include the opening cysteine and the closing phenylalanine or tryptophan. The D gene is left open where the match is weak. A clone size is listed for some rows: how often the clone was seen (once, few, many), or a class if it is expanded.

cdr3_nt: TGTGCCAGCAGCCAAGATAAGAGCGTAGGCGAGACCCAGTACTTC; cdr3_aa: CASSQDKSVGETQYF; d_call: .; j_call: TRBJ2-5; v_call: TRBV3-1; clone_size: few
cdr3_nt: TGTGCCAGCAGTTTGTCCGGACTCTCCGAGCAGTACTTC; cdr3_aa: CASSLSGLSEQYF; d_call: .; j_call: TRBJ2-7; v_call: TRBV12-3/TRBV12-4; clone_size: few
cdr3_nt: TGCAGTGCCCCCGACTGGGATACGCAGTATTTT; cdr3_aa: CSAPDWDTQYF; d_call: .; j_call: TRBJ2-3; v_call: TRBV20-1; clone_size: few
cdr3_nt: TGTGCCAGCAGCTTAGGTTGGAGGACAGGGGTATCGTCCGAAGCTTTCTTT; cdr3_aa: CASSLGWRTGVSSEAFF; d_call: TRBD1; j_call: TRBJ1-1; v_call: TRBV7-9; clone_size: .
cdr3_nt: TGTGCCAGCAGTTACCAGGTCGGGGCGCTGGATGGCTACACCTTC; cdr3_aa: CASSYQVGALDGYTF; d_call: .; j_call: TRBJ1-2; v_call: TRBV6-5; clone_size: few
cdr3_nt: TGCAGCGTCGCTTCGGTAAGCAATGAGCAGTTCTTC; cdr3_aa: CSVASVSNEQFF; d_call: .; j_call: TRBJ2-1; v_call: TRBV29-1; clone_size: .
cdr3_nt: TGCAGTGCTACCCCGTCGGACAGGGCCAATCAGCCCCAGCATTTT; cdr3_aa: CSATPSDRANQPQHF; d_call: TRBD1; j_call: TRBJ1-5; v_call: TRBV20-1; clone_size: few
cdr3_nt: TGTGCCAGCCAGCCCCCGACAGGGAGCTCCTACAATGAGCAGTTCTTC; cdr3_aa: CASQPPTGSSYNEQFF; d_call: TRBD1; j_call: TRBJ2-1; v_call: TRBV6-1; clone_size: few
cdr3_nt: TGTGCCAGCAGTCCCCGTCCAGACACAGGGCAAGAGACCCAGTACTTC; cdr3_aa: CASSPRPDTGQETQYF; d_call: .; j_call: TRBJ2-5; v_call: TRBV27; clone_size: .
cdr3_nt: TGCAGTGCTAGTCCCGGGACCATCTACGAGCAGTACTTC; cdr3_aa: CSASPGTIYEQYF; d_call: .; j_call: TRBJ2-7; v_call: TRBV20-1; clone_size: few
cdr3_nt: TGTGCCAGCAGCCTTAACCCGACTAGCGGGGGGGGGCCCTACAATGAGCAGTTCTTC; cdr3_aa: CASSLNPTSGGGPYNEQFF; d_call: TRBD2; j_call: TRBJ2-1; v_call: TRBV9; clone_size: .
cdr3_nt: TGTGCCAGCAGCCCTGACGGGTGGACCTACGAGCAGTACTTC; cdr3_aa: CASSPDGWTYEQYF; d_call: .; j_call: TRBJ2-7; v_call: TRBV7-9; clone_size: once
cdr3_nt: TGCAGTGCTAGCAGCCTAGCGGGGGCCTTCCAAGAGACCCAGTACTTC; cdr3_aa: CSASSLAGAFQETQYF; d_call: TRBD2; j_call: TRBJ2-5; v_call: TRBV20-1; clone_size: .
cdr3_nt: TGCAGTGCTAGCGCCAGATCAGGACGGGATTATAATTCACCCCTCCACTTT; cdr3_aa: CSASARSGRDYNSPLHF; d_call: .; j_call: TRBJ1-6; v_call: TRBV20-1; clone_size: few
cdr3_nt: TGTGCCACCAGCAGGGCCCCCCTCAGGGATGGCACTGAAGCTTTCTTT; cdr3_aa: CATSRAPLRDGTEAFF; d_call: .; j_call: TRBJ1-1; v_call: TRBV15; clone_size: few
cdr3_nt: TGTGCCAGCAGGCAAAGCGGGGGGGCAGGGGAGCTGTTTTTT; cdr3_aa: CASRQSGGAGELFF; d_call: TRBD2; j_call: TRBJ2-2; v_call: TRBV11-2; clone_size: many
cdr3_nt: TGCGCCAGCAGCCGCGACAGGGGGCGATATGAAAAACTGTTTTTT; cdr3_aa: CASSRDRGRYEKLFF; d_call: TRBD1; j_call: TRBJ1-4; v_call: TRBV5-1; clone_size: few
cdr3_nt: TGTGCCAGCAGTTACTCGTCCAGGGGGAGAAACAATGAGCAGTTCTTC; cdr3_aa: CASSYSSRGRNNEQFF; d_call: TRBD1; j_call: TRBJ2-1; v_call: TRBV6-5; clone_size: few
cdr3_nt: TGTGCCAGCTCACCACGTCAGGATCTCTCCTACGAGCAGTACTTC; cdr3_aa: CASSPRQDLSYEQYF; d_call: .; j_call: TRBJ2-7; v_call: TRBV18; clone_size: once
cdr3_nt: TGCAGTGCTAGAGATGTTTGGGGGGAGACCCAGTACTTC; cdr3_aa: CSARDVWGETQYF; d_call: .; j_call: TRBJ2-5; v_call: TRBV20-1; clone_size: .
cdr3_nt: TGTGCCAGCAGTCGAAAGAGCGGGGGGTCCTCCTACGAGCAGTACTTC; cdr3_aa: CASSRKSGGSSYEQYF; d_call: TRBD2; j_call: TRBJ2-7; v_call: TRBV6-1; clone_size: .
cdr3_nt: TGCGCCAGCAGCGCGGGACTAGCGGGGGGCGGTGAGCAGTTCTTC; cdr3_aa: CASSAGLAGGGEQFF; d_call: TRBD2; j_call: TRBJ2-1; v_call: TRBV4-1; clone_size: .
cdr3_nt: TGCAGTGCTAGAGCTGGGGTAGCGGGGGGCCAAGAGACCCAGTACTTC; cdr3_aa: CSARAGVAGGQETQYF; d_call: TRBD2; j_call: TRBJ2-5; v_call: TRBV20-1; clone_size: .
cdr3_nt: TGTGCCAGCAGCCAACCCGCGGGGGGCCTCGACAATGAGCAGTTCTTC; cdr3_aa: CASSQPAGGLDNEQFF; d_call: TRBD2; j_call: TRBJ2-1; v_call: TRBV3-1; clone_size: .
cdr3_nt: TGTGCCAGCAGCCCAAGGACTAGCGGGGGGGATTCGCAGTATTTT; cdr3_aa: CASSPRTSGGDSQYF; d_call: TRBD2; j_call: TRBJ2-3; v_call: TRBV7-2; clone_size: .
cdr3_nt: TGTGCCAGCCTGCTACGAGCGGGGGATCTTAGCTCCTACGAGCAGTACTTC; cdr3_aa: CASLLRAGDLSSYEQYF; d_call: TRBD2; j_call: TRBJ2-7; v_call: TRBV6-2/TRBV6-3; clone_size: once
cdr3_nt: TGTGCCATCAGTCCGAGGACTAGCGGGGGTTACGAGCAGTACTTC; cdr3_aa: CAISPRTSGGYEQYF; d_call: TRBD2; j_call: TRBJ2-7; v_call: TRBV10-3; clone_size: .
cdr3_nt: TGTGCCAGCAGGGTTGACAGTCCCTGTCTGTTCTTC; cdr3_aa: CASRVDSPCLFF; d_call: .; j_call: TRBJ2-1; v_call: TRBV2; clone_size: few